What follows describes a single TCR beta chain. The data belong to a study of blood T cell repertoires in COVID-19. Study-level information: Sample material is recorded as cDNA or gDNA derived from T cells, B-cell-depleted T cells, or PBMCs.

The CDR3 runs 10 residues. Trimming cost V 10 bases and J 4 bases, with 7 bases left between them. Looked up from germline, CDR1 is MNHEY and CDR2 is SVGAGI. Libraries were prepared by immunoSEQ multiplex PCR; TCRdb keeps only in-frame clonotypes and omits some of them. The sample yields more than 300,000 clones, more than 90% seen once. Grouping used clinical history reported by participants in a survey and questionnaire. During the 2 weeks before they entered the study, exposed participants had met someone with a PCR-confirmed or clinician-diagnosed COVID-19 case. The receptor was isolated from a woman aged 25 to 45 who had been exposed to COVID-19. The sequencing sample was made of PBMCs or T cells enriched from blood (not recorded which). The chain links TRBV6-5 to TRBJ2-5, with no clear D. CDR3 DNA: TGTGCCACCTCAGTAGAGACCCAGTACTTC. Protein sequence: CATSVETQYF.